This TCR beta chain was profiled in a study of CD8+CD57+ T cells in acquired aplastic anemia. Trimming removed 5 bases from V and 4 bases from J; junction bases left unmatched: 11. The CDR3 length is 16 residues. Germline CDR1 is SGHRS and CDR2 is YFSETQ. Genomic DNA constituted the template upon which TCR beta VDJ and CDR3 profiling was performed. Each CDR3 protein is one row after TCRdb ran MiXCR on the reads. Of about 220,000 distinct CDR3 sequences in the sample, roughly 35% were seen once. This clonotype showed up just a few times. Sequencing was done on a sample of sorted CD4+, CD8+, or CD8+CD57+ T cells (not recorded which) from PBMCs. The TCR originated in a human donor in good health, serving as a control. The chain is built from TRBV5-1 and TRBJ1-4; 7 bases agree with TRBD1. CDR3 amino acids: CASRSIPGQNNEKLFF. The CDR3 nucleotides are TGCGCCAGCAGGAGTATCCCGGGACAGAATAATGAAAAACTGTTTTTT.